These 6 T cell receptor beta chains originate from one sample sequenced in a study of blood T cell repertoires in COVID-19. Method: immunoSEQ multiplex PCR; TCRdb's copy keeps in-frame clones and lacks some. In the table there are tens of thousands of clones, 88% of which are singletons. Sample: peripheral blood. These receptors all come from a man aged 50 to 60 with active COVID-19.

The chain employs TRBV5-6 and TRBJ1-2, with 9 positions matching TRBD1. Per germline, CDR1 SGHDT and CDR2 YYEEEE. V shed 2 bases, J shed 1 base, and the junction held 3 bases outside the gene matches. This CDR3 region has 15 residues. The CDR3 nucleotides are TGTGCCAGCAGCTTCATGGGACAGGGTAACTATGGCTACACCTTC. Its protein product is CASSFMGQGNYGYTF.

The genes are TRBV6-7 and TRBJ2-1; no reliable D call. Being an ORF, TRBV6-7 has a function that is uncertain. The ends were cut back, 7 bases at V and 8 bases at J, with 12 bases in the middle. This CDR3 comprises 12 residues. The CDR3 nucleotides are TGTGCCAGCACCTACTTTCCTCATGAGCAGTTCTTC. Translating gives CASTYFPHEQFF.

The CDR3 nucleotides read TGTGCCAGCAGCTTAAGCGGGGGCTCCTACAATGAGCAGTTCTTC. It encodes CASSLSGGSYNEQFF. The V and J genes are TRBV7-2 and TRBJ2-1; TRBD2 agrees at 8 bases. Germline lookup yields CDR1 SGHTA and CDR2 FQGNSA. The CDR3 consists of 15 residues. With 2 bases clipped from V and 0 bases from J, the junction kept 0 bases outside the gene matches.

The V and J genes are TRBV6-2 or TRBV6-3 and TRBJ2-7; 10 positions agree with TRBD2. V dropped 4 bases and J dropped 4; count of bases not matched to a gene: 4. Germline V lookup: CDR1 MNHEY, CDR2 SVGEGT. This CDR3 spans 14 amino acids. The CDR3 protein is CASSSPSGSYEQYF. In DNA form, the CDR3 reads TGTGCCAGCAGTTCCCCTAGCGGGAGTTACGAGCAGTACTTC.

The chain couples TRBV6-1 to TRBJ1-6; 8 positions match TRBD1. Trimming at V came to 2 bases and at J to 10 bases, leaving 4 bases not matched to a gene. CDR3 length: 14 residues. Germline V gene data show CDR1 as MNHNS and CDR2 as SASEGT. The CDR3 loop reads CASSEQGAISPLHF. The DNA of the CDR3 is TGTGCCAGCAGTGAACAGGGGGCGATCTCACCCCTCCACTTT.

This chain connects TRBV6-4 to TRBJ2-1, with TRBD1 matching over 8 bases. This CDR3 is 13 amino acids long. CDR1 is MRHNA and CDR2 is SNTAGT in the germline V gene. The trim removed 6 bases at V and 14 bases at J, leaving 12 bases unmatched. CDR3 loop: CASRDIPGGRKFF. In nucleotides, the CDR3 is TGTGCCAGCAGGGACATACCAGGGGGCCGAAAGTTCTTC.